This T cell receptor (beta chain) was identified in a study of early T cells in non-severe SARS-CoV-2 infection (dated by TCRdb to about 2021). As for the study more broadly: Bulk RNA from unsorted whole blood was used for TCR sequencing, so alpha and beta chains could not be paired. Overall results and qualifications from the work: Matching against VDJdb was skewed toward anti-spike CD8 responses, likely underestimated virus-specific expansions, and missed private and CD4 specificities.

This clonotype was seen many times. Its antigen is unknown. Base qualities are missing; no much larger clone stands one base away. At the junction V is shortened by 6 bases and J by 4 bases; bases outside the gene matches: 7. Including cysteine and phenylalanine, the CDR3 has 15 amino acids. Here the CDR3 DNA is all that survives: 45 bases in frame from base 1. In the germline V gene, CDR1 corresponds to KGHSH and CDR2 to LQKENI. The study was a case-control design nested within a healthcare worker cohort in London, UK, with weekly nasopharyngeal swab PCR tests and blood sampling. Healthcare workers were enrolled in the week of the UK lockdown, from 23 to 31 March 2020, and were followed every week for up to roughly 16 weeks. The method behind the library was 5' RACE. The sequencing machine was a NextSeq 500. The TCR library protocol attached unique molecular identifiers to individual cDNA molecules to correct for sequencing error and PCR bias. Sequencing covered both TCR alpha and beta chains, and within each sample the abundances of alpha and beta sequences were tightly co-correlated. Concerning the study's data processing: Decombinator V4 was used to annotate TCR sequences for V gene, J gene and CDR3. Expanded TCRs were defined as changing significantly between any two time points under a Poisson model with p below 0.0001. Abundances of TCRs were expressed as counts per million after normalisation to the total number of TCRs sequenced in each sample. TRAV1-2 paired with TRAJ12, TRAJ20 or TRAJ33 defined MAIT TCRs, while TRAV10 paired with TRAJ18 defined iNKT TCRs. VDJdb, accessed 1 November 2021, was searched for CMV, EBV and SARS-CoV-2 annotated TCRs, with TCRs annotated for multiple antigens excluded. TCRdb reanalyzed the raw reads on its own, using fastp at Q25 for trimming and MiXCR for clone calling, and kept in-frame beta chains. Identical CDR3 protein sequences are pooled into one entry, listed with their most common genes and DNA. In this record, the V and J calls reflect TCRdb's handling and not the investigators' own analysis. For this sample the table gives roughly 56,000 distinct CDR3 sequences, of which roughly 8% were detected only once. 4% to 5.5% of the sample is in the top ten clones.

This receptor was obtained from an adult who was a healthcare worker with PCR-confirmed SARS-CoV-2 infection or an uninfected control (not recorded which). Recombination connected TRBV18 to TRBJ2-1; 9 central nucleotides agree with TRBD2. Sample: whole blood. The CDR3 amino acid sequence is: CASSPQRGDYNEQFF. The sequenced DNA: TGTGCCAGCTCTCCCCAGCGGGGGGATTACAATGAGCAGTTCTTC.